This T cell receptor (beta chain) appears in the sequencing data of a study of PD-L1 blockade in urothelial cancer. The overall study: Twenty-five of 29 patients were males with bladder-origin urothelial cancer. The researchers analyzed blood 3 weeks (second dose) and 6 weeks after treatment start. The median T cell count in blood samples was approximately 140,000.

On this clone: Its antigen is undetermined.

Broader study findings: Better survival was forecast by a pretreatment blood TCR clonality below the median.

Assay: immunoSEQ multiplex PCR; the TCRdb copy retains only in-frame clones and omits some. The table records approximately 110,000 clones, over 75% of them present only once. Material: PBMCs, obtained around atezolizumab (anti-PD-L1) treatment. This sequence originates from a man in his fifties or sixties with urothelial cancer.

This chain's CDR3 is CASHTRQGNSPLHF. The DNA of the CDR3 is TGTGCCTCCCACACCCGACAGGGGAATTCACCCCTCCACTTT. This chain uses TRBV2 with TRBJ1-6; 8 positions agree with TRBD1. After removal of 11 bases from V and 7 bases from J, the junction contained 10 bases not matched to a gene. Germline CDR1 SNHLY, CDR2 FYNNEI. The CDR3 is 14 amino acids.